This T cell receptor (beta chain) appears in the sequencing data of a study of graft-versus-host responses after intestinal transplantation. Here immunoSEQ multiplex PCR was the method, and the copy in TCRdb shows in-frame clones only, minus some. Of about 63,000 clones in the sample, about 89% were seen once. Processed graft tissue released its intraepithelial and lamina propria lymphocytes. The CDR3 covers 14 residues. Germline assignment: CDR1 SGDLS and CDR2 YYNGEE. Between the trimmed V and J ends, which lost 4 bases and 4 bases, there was a span of 14 bases. The gene calls are TRBV9 and TRBJ2-5; possibly TRBD1 or TRBD2 for D (6 bases each). The sequence derives from a human patient who received an intestinal transplant, so some T cells may come from the graft donor. The starting material was ileum tissue, obtained around 350 days after transplant. This CDR3 is CASSQWGAGETQYF. CDR3 DNA: TGTGCCAGCAGCCAGTGGGGGGCAGGAGAGACCCAGTACTTC.